The rows below give T cell receptor beta chains drawn from one sample of a study of cytomegalovirus exposure and HLA in healthy donors. Profiling relied on immunoSEQ multiplex PCR, and the TCRdb table lists in-frame clones only, not all of them. Seen here are some 100,000 clones, approximately 74% observed once, and the top ten hold roughly 3.2%. The sample comprised PBMCs. The receptors come from a female donor in good health and CMV-seropositive. Both conserved end residues are part of each CDR3. The order of the fields is D gene, V gene, CDR3 length, clone size, J gene, CDR3 protein, CDR3 DNA. A D gene is named only where the DNA matches it firmly. Clone size appears in some rows only: once, few, many, or a class for an expanded clone.

-,TRBV7-8,16,-,TRBJ1-5,CASSSNRAGGNQPQHF,TGTGCCAGCAGCTCCAACAGGGCGGGGGGCAATCAGCCCCAGCATTTT
TRBD1,TRBV7-3,15,-,TRBJ2-5,CASSHTGDRVETQYF,TGTGCCAGCAGCCATACAGGGGATAGGGTCGAGACCCAGTACTTC
TRBD1,TRBV28,13,-,TRBJ2-7,CASLGTGRYEQYF,TGTGCCAGCCTAGGGACAGGGCGTTACGAGCAGTACTTC
TRBD1,TRBV19,16,few,TRBJ2-1,CASSPLDRFSYNEQFF,TGTGCCAGTAGTCCCCTGGACAGGTTCTCCTACAATGAGCAGTTCTTC
-,TRBV4-3,16,once,TRBJ2-1,CASSQARLATYNEQFF,TGCGCCAGCAGCCAAGCTCGGCTAGCAACCTACAATGAGCAGTTCTTC
TRBD1,TRBV4-3,16,-,TRBJ1-5,CASSQVVTGGGQPQHF,TGCGCCAGCAGCCAAGTAGTGACAGGGGGCGGTCAGCCCCAGCATTTT
-,TRBV15,15,few,TRBJ1-5,CATSREAGLNQPQHF,TGTGCCACCAGCAGAGAAGCCGGACTCAATCAGCCCCAGCATTTT
-,TRBV6-6,15,-,TRBJ2-5,CASSFRSVGFETQYF,TGTGCCAGCAGTTTTCGTAGCGTGGGGTTTGAGACCCAGTACTTC
TRBD2,TRBV19,15,-,TRBJ2-1,CASSIGTSQYNEQFF,TGTGCCAGTAGTATAGGGACTAGCCAATACAATGAGCAGTTCTTC
TRBD2,TRBV4-1,16,once,TRBJ2-5,CASSPYPTSARETQYF,TGCGCCAGCAGCCCCTACCCGACTAGCGCGAGGGAGACCCAGTACTTC
-,TRBV9,14,-,TRBJ2-7,CASSPGGVWNEQYF,TGTGCCAGTTCTCCGGGGGGCGTTTGGAACGAGCAGTACTTC
TRBD1,TRBV7-2,13,-,TRBJ1-1,CASSPQGGTEAFF,TGTGCCAGCAGCCCACAGGGGGGGACTGAAGCTTTCTTT
-,TRBV25-1,14,few,TRBJ1-1,CASSEYGGSTEAFF,TGTGCCAGCAGTGAATATGGGGGGAGCACTGAAGCTTTCTTT
-,TRBV30,14,-,TRBJ2-5,CAWSRGPVQETQYF,TGTGCCTGGAGTCGCGGGCCGGTCCAAGAGACCCAGTACTTC
TRBD1,TRBV11-1,13,-,TRBJ2-2,CASSFDREGELFF,TGTGCCAGCAGCTTCGACAGGGAAGGGGAGCTGTTTTTT
-,TRBV2,18,-,TRBJ2-6,CASRRLGTLSLGANVLTF,TGTGCCAGCAGACGCCTTGGGACATTATCTCTGGGGGCCAACGTCCTGACTTTC
TRBD1,TRBV6-4,16,-,TRBJ2-5,CASSDPGRQGVETQYF,TGTGCCAGCAGTGACCCGGGGAGACAGGGGGTAGAGACCCAGTACTTC
-,TRBV2,13,-,TRBJ2-1,CASNRETYNEQFF,TGTGCCAGCAACCGAGAAACCTACAATGAGCAGTTCTTC
-,TRBV7-9,13,few,TRBJ1-5,CASSLGSGQPQHF,TGTGCCAGCAGCTTAGGGAGTGGTCAGCCCCAGCATTTT
TRBD2,TRBV7-9,14,-,TRBJ2-7,CASSFWEGLYEQYF,TGTGCCAGCAGCTTCTGGGAGGGCCTCTACGAGCAGTACTTC
-,TRBV11-2,13,few,TRBJ1-1,CASSRLGALGAFF,TGTGCCAGCAGCCGCCTGGGGGCCCTAGGGGCTTTCTTT
-,TRBV7-6,13,few,TRBJ1-1,CASSLGGETEAFF,TGTGCCAGCAGCTTAGGGGGGGAGACTGAAGCTTTCTTT
TRBD1,TRBV7-2,14,-,TRBJ2-7,CASSPRTGGWEQYF,TGTGCCAGCAGCCCTCGGACAGGGGGCTGGGAGCAGTACTTC
-,TRBV9,15,-,TRBJ2-2,CASSVAGQGTGELFF,TGTGCCAGCAGCGTCGCAGGGCAGGGCACCGGGGAGCTGTTTTTT
-,TRBV28,13,-,TRBJ1-2,CASSSHDKPGYTF,TGTGCCAGCAGTTCCCATGACAAGCCCGGCTACACCTTC
-,TRBV27,14,-,TRBJ2-7,CASSLSPPGYEQYF,TGTGCCAGCAGTTTATCCCCCCCCGGCTACGAGCAGTACTTC
-,TRBV6-1,15,once,TRBJ2-3,CASSGVKGGTDTQYF,TGTGCCAGCAGTGGGGTTAAAGGGGGCACAGATACGCAGTATTTT
TRBD1,TRBV11-2,17,-,TRBJ1-2,CASSLSFSGTALYGYTF,TGTGCCAGCAGCCTATCATTCTCCGGGACAGCGCTGTATGGCTACACCTTC
TRBD2,TRBV15,14,few,TRBJ2-1,CATRMGTNPYEQFF,TGTGCCACCAGAATGGGGACTAACCCCTATGAGCAGTTCTTC
-,TRBV6-1,13,-,TRBJ2-1,CASRTRQNNEQFF,TGTGCCAGCAGGACTCGGCAGAACAATGAGCAGTTCTTC
TRBD2,TRBV15,14,-,TRBJ2-7,CATSTGTSGYEQYF,TGTGCCACCAGCACCGGGACTAGCGGCTACGAGCAGTACTTC
TRBD2,TRBV27,15,-,TRBJ2-7,CASSIGTSGRYEQYF,TGTGCCAGCAGCATAGGGACTAGCGGGAGGTACGAGCAGTACTTC
-,TRBV6-6,16,-,TRBJ2-2,CASSYGPGRSTGELFF,TGTGCCAGCAGTTACGGGCCAGGGAGGTCCACCGGGGAGCTGTTTTTT
-,TRBV7-2,14,-,TRBJ2-7,CASRIWGDPYEQYF,TGTGCCAGCAGGATTTGGGGGGACCCCTACGAGCAGTACTTC
-,TRBV6-1,15,once,TRBJ1-5,CASTGQPYSNQPQHF,TGTGCCAGCACAGGACAGCCCTATAGCAATCAGCCCCAGCATTTT
TRBD1,TRBV29-1,13,-,TRBJ2-7,CSVRQGAKSEQYF,TGCAGCGTGAGGCAGGGGGCTAAGAGTGAGCAGTACTTC
TRBD1,TRBV7-2,14,-,TRBJ1-1,CASSIAGGNTEAFF,TGTGCCAGCAGCATCGCAGGGGGGAACACTGAAGCTTTCTTT
TRBD1,TRBV28,12,-,TRBJ2-7,CASSLDRPEQYF,TGTGCCAGCAGCCTGGACAGGCCCGAGCAGTACTTC
TRBD2,TRBV11-2,17,once,TRBJ2-5,CASSLGGLAGKGETQYF,TGTGCCAGCAGCTTAGGTGGACTAGCGGGAAAGGGGGAGACCCAGTACTTC
-,TRBV7-7,15,few,TRBJ2-5,CASSRGASSSQTQYF,TGTGCTAGCAGCCGGGGGGCCTCATCCAGTCAGACCCAGTACTTC
-,TRBV25-1,14,-,TRBJ1-4,CASSGQAGGEKLFF,TGTGCCAGCAGTGGACAGGCGGGTGGTGAAAAACTGTTTTTT
TRBD1,TRBV25-1,14,-,TRBJ1-2,CASSSGQGIYGYTF,TGTGCCAGCAGTTCGGGACAGGGGATCTATGGCTACACCTTC
TRBD2,TRBV28,16,-,TRBJ2-1,CASSLSQREMTHEQFF,TGTGCCAGCAGTTTATCCCAGCGGGAGATGACTCATGAGCAGTTCTTC
-,TRBV5-1,15,-,TRBJ1-4,CASSLEQGGNEKLFF,TGCGCCAGCAGCTTGGAGCAGGGTGGGAATGAAAAACTGTTTTTT
TRBD2,TRBV18,15,-,TRBJ2-3,CASSPLAGGTDTQYF,TGTGCCAGCTCACCGCTCGCGGGAGGAACAGATACGCAGTATTTT
-,TRBV29-1,14,-,TRBJ2-7,CSVRGTDSYYEQYF,TGCAGCGTCAGGGGAACAGATAGTTACTACGAGCAGTACTTC
TRBD1,TRBV7-2,13,-,TRBJ2-7,CATGRQGFYEQYF,TGTGCCACCGGACGACAGGGGTTCTACGAGCAGTACTTC
-,TRBV7-7,13,-,TRBJ1-4,CASRRSINEKLFF,TGTGCTAGCAGGCGGAGTATTAATGAAAAACTGTTTTTT